The source of this T cell receptor beta chain is a study of molecular identifiers for immune sequencing clone quantification. Study context: Four of five splits of RNA from 20,000 or 100,000 naive CD8 cells were sequenced in replicates.

Researchers sorted naive CD8 T cells as cells that were CD8+CD4-CCR7+CD45RA+. The V end lost 2 bases, the J end lost 4 bases, and 5 bases lay between the germline ends. CDR3 length: 12 residues. CDR1 GTSNPN and CDR2 SVGIG come from the germline V gene (reference sequence). Study-level results: In naive cells, under 1% of molecules belonged to clones above 20 RNA copies, against over 97% in effector cells.

TCRdb analysed the PCR reads with MiXCR anew, one entry per CDR3 protein. The sample consists of some 59,000 distinct CDR3 sequences, around 25% of them appearing once. This clonotype was found many times. Its antigen is not known. Sample: naive CD8+ T cells from blood, with Jurkat cell RNA spiked in. Subset specified: FACS-sorted CD8+CD4-CCR7+CD45RA+ naive T cells. This receptor was taken from a human donor in good health. Some libraries in this study had Jurkat cell RNA spiked in. The chain recombines TRBV30 with TRBJ2-2; no clear D. The CDR3 is CAWSTATGELFF. CDR3 bases: TGTGCCTGGAGTACAGCCACCGGGGAGCTGTTTTTT.